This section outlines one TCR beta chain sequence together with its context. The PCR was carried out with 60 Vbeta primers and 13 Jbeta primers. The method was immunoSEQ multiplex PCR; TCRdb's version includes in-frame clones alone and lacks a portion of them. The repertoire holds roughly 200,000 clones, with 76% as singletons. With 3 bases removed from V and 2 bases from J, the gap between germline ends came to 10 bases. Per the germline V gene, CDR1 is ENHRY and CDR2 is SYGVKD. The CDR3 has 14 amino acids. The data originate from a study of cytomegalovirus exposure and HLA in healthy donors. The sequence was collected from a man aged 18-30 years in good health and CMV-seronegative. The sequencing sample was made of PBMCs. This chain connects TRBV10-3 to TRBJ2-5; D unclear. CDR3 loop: CAISEFADQETQYF. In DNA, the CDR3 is TGTGCCATCAGTGAATTCGCAGATCAAGAGACCCAGTACTTC.